This T cell receptor beta chain was profiled in a study of CD8+ T cells in alopecia areata. This clone was found a few times. Extracted from the samples, RNA was reverse transcribed into cDNA to serve as the sequencing template. Using immunoSEQ multiplex PCR, the repertoire was profiled, and TCRdb retains in-frame clones only, with some absent. Of some 120,000 clones in the sample, around 53% are singletons; the top ten hold approximately 12%. V shed 7 bases and J shed 0 bases, with 7 bases lying between them. Germline V CDR1 and CDR2: MNHEY, SMNVEV (reference sequence). CDR3 size: 13 residues. Treatment of the sample: oral pan-JAK inhibitor, 5-10 mg twice daily. Punch biopsies of lesional scalp, plus peripheral blood, were taken from alopecia areata patients. PBMCs were stained for CD3, CD4 and CD8, and CD4+ and CD8+ T cells were sorted.

The sample consisted of CD8+ T cells sorted from blood, taken at week 24, from a patient treated with tofacitinib. The TCR was taken from a human donor with alopecia areata. The rearrangement joins TRBV27 to TRBJ2-4; no clear D gene. This CDR3 is CASNDLAKNIQYF. The CDR3 coding sequence is TGTGCCAGCAACGATCTAGCCAAAAACATTCAGTACTTC.